This record concerns one TCR beta chain sequence. Its specificity is not known. This sample is part of a study of beta chain features in type 1 diabetes. General observations from the study: People with Type 1 diabetes carried modestly yet significantly shorter TCRB CDR3s in all four CD4+ subsets.

The entirety of the isolated RNA underwent reverse transcription, so expressed TCRB transcripts were sequenced. The table came from immunoSEQ multiplex PCR; TCRdb's copy has only in-frame clones and leaves some out. The table has nearly 350,000 clones, under 8.5% seen once. Looked up from germline, CDR1 is MNHEY and CDR2 is SMNVEV (reference sequence). Trimming left V 5 bases short and J 1 base short, with 7 bases between. This CDR3 is built from 13 residues. It was via CD45RO/CCR7/CD25/CD127/CD95/CD27 that CD4+ naive, central memory, regulatory and stem cell-like memory cells were sorted. The sequenced material came from central memory CD4+ T cells from blood. The rearrangement links TRBV27 to TRBJ2-3; D is ambiguous. This receptor was identified in a woman under 30 in good health. The CDR3 spells CASSLGRTDTQYF. The CDR3 coding sequence is TGTGCCAGCAGTCTAGGACGCACAGATACGCAGTATTTT.